This is a list of T cell receptor beta chains from one sample in a study of T cell repertoires in cytomegalovirus infection. One entry per CDR3 protein results from TCRdb running MiXCR on the reads. This table has hundreds of thousands of distinct CDR3 sequences, 8% to 10% appearing once. Sample: PBMCs. The receptor set was obtained from a human donor in good health (CMV status not recorded). Some clones in this sample may be carry-over from other donors' samples. Both conserved end residues are part of each CDR3. A D gene is named only where the DNA matches it firmly. Clone sizes are given selectively: once, few, many, or a class where the clone is expanded.

TRBV7-9,TRBD1,few,TRBJ1-2,TGTGCCAGCAGCCGGCCCCCGACAGGGTATCATGGCTACACCTTC,CASSRPPTGYHGYTF
TRBV2,-,-,TRBJ1-2,TGTGCCAGCAGTGAGAATCGGATAAGGAGCTATGGCTACACCTTC,CASSENRIRSYGYTF
TRBV5-4,-,-,TRBJ2-5,TGTGCCAGCAGCTTAATTGGCGGGGTCCAAGAGACCCAGTACTTC,CASSLIGGVQETQYF
TRBV6-6,TRBD1,few,TRBJ2-7,TGTGCCAGCAGCGACGGGGACAGAATATACGAGCAGTACTTC,CASSDGDRIYEQYF
TRBV6-5,-,-,TRBJ2-2,TGTGCCAGCAAGTCTCTCGGGACCGGGAACGGCGGGGAGCTGTTTTTT,CASKSLGTGNGGELFF
TRBV4-1,-,-,TRBJ1-2,TGCGCCAGCAGCCAAGATAGAAGGGACGACTATGGCTACACCTTC,CASSQDRRDDYGYTF
TRBV10-3,-,many,TRBJ2-1,TGTGCCACTGGGACCAACAAAGGGGATGAGCAGTTCTTC,CATGTNKGDEQFF
TRBV7-9,-,-,TRBJ1-2,TGTGCCAGCAGCTTAGAGGCAGCATCTACAGGATATGGCTACACCTTC,CASSLEAASTGYGYTF
TRBV19,-,few,TRBJ2-1,TGTGCCAGTAGTATCCTGCTGGGGCGACCCAACAATGAGCAGTTCTTC,CASSILLGRPNNEQFF
TRBV19,-,-,TRBJ2-7,TGTGCCAGTAGCCCCCGGCTGGGCCGAGAGCAGTACTTC,CASSPRLGREQYF
TRBV7-2,-,few,TRBJ2-7,TGTGCCAGCAGCCCAAGGGGGGACACCTCGTATTTCTCCTACGAGCAGTACTTC,CASSPRGDTSYFSYEQYF
TRBV9,-,few,TRBJ1-1,TGTGCCAGCAGCGTGAGCCGGAGCCGGAACGCTGAAGCTTTCTTT,CASSVSRSRNAEAFF
TRBV7-8,TRBD2,-,TRBJ2-1,TGTGCCAGCAGCCCGCCTGAGGCGGGGGGCAGGGATGAGCAGTTCTTC,CASSPPEAGGRDEQFF
TRBV10-1,-,few,TRBJ2-2,TGCGCCAGCAGTGAATCGGGGCAGGGCGGGGAGCTGTTTTTT,CASSESGQGGELFF
TRBV7-9,-,many,TRBJ1-1,TGTGCCAGCAGCTTAGAATGGGACCCCAGCGGTGAAGCTTTCTTT,CASSLEWDPSGEAFF
TRBV19,TRBD2,-,TRBJ2-1,TGTGCCAGTAGACTAGCGGGCAGCTCCTACAATGAGCAGTTCTTC,CASRLAGSSYNEQFF
TRBV7-8,-,many,TRBJ2-7,TGTGCCAGCAGCACAAGGCCCCCCTACGAGCAGTACTTC,CASSTRPPYEQYF
TRBV7-2,TRBD2,few,TRBJ2-2,TGTGCCAGCAGCTTACGGGCGGGGGGAGGAACCGGGGAGCTGTTTTTT,CASSLRAGGGTGELFF
TRBV3-1,TRBD1,few,TRBJ2-5,TGTGCCAGCAGCCGGTATTCAAACAGGGGACAAGAGACCCAGTACTTC,CASSRYSNRGQETQYF
TRBV7-2,-,-,TRBJ1-4,TGTGCCAGCAGCTCAGACAGAGCAACTAATGAAAAACTGTTTTTT,CASSSDRATNEKLFF
TRBV18,-,many,TRBJ2-3,TGTGCCAGCTCACCACCTAGCGGCACAGATACGCAGTATTTT,CASSPPSGTDTQYF
TRBV7-2,TRBD2,many,TRBJ2-1,TGTGCCAGCAGCCGCACTAGCGGGAGTAATTACAATGAGCAGTTCTTC,CASSRTSGSNYNEQFF
TRBV2,-,many,TRBJ2-1,TGTGCCAGCAGTGAAGAGAGAGGAGCTGGGAATGAGCAGTTCTTC,CASSEERGAGNEQFF
TRBV5-6,-,-,TRBJ2-2,TGTGCCAGCAGCGACAGCACCGGGGAGCTGTTTTTT,CASSDSTGELFF
TRBV27,-,-,TRBJ2-1,TGTGCCAGCAGTTTACTGGATCCCTACAATGAGCAGTTCTTC,CASSLLDPYNEQFF
TRBV15,-,-,TRBJ1-2,TGTGCCACCAGCAGAGGTCATGGCTATGGCTACACCTTC,CATSRGHGYGYTF
TRBV15,-,-,TRBJ2-5,TGTGCCACCAGCAGAGATACTGGAGGGGTCGAGACCCAGTACTTC,CATSRDTGGVETQYF
TRBV5-4,-,few,TRBJ2-7,TGTGCCAGCAGCGCCGCCGGGACGAAGGGCGAGCAGTACTTC,CASSAAGTKGEQYF
TRBV20-1,TRBD1,few,TRBJ2-5,TGCAGTGCTAGAATACAGGGGGCTCAAGAGACCCAGTACTTC,CSARIQGAQETQYF
TRBV18,-,few,TRBJ2-3,TGTGCCAGCTCACCAAACTGGAGCACAGATACGCAGTATTTT,CASSPNWSTDTQYF
TRBV28,-,many,TRBJ1-1,TGTGCCAGCAGTTTATGGGGATACGAAGCTTTCTTT,CASSLWGYEAFF
TRBV24-1,TRBD2,-,TRBJ2-1,TGTGCCACCAGTGACCGAGTCGGGCGGGGGGTGGGTGAGCAGTTCTTC,CATSDRVGRGVGEQFF
TRBV28,TRBD2,few,TRBJ2-7,TGTGCCAGCAGGTGGACTAGCCGCCTCGAGCAGTACTTC,CASRWTSRLEQYF
TRBV7-2,-,many,TRBJ1-2,TGTGCCAGCAGCTTTGACAGGCGAAACTATGGCTACACCTTC,CASSFDRRNYGYTF
TRBV6-5,-,-,TRBJ2-7,TGTGCCACCCTCAAGGGTTCTGACCCCTACGAGCAGTACTTC,CATLKGSDPYEQYF
TRBV6-1,TRBD1,many,TRBJ1-1,TGTGCCAGCAGTGAGAGGACAGGGGGCACTGAAGCTTTCTTT,CASSERTGGTEAFF
TRBV7-8,TRBD2,-,TRBJ2-1,TGTGCCAGCAGTAACTCCCGACTAGCGAACAATGAGCAGTTCTTC,CASSNSRLANNEQFF
TRBV4-2,-,few,TRBJ1-2,TGTGCCAGCAGCCAGACAGCCTCGAGGGGCTACACCTTC,CASSQTASRGYTF
TRBV27,-,few,TRBJ2-1,TGTGCCAGCAGTATCGCCTCCTACAATGAGCAGTTCTTC,CASSIASYNEQFF
TRBV9,-,few,TRBJ2-2,TGTGCCAGCAGCGCCGGAGTGTTTCTCACCGGGGAGCTGTTTTTT,CASSAGVFLTGELFF